This T cell receptor beta chain was sequenced during a study of identifying expanded T cells in peripheral blood. V lost 7 bases, J lost 0 bases, and 10 bases lay in between. The CDR3 runs to 15 residues. The germline V gene encodes CDR1 MNHNS and CDR2 SASEGT. Collection occurred without any documented infections or immune events in donors. This table comes from immunoSEQ multiplex PCR, and its TCRdb copy is limited to in-frame clones, with some not included. The sample records fewer than 110,000 clones, roughly 85% being singletons. General study points: Differentially abundant clones: around 1.1 between replicates, 16.4 at about 13 days, 19 at four. Variance in clone template counts between approximately two-week samples significantly increased with total template count across all healthy donors.

As to this clone: Its target is unknown.

The sequence was obtained from a person aged 18 to 75 in good health. This rearrangement joins TRBV6-1 to TRBJ2-6; D is unclear. The sample taken for sequencing was blood. The chain's CDR3 is CASKERGSGANVLTF. CDR3 DNA: TGTGCCAGCAAGGAAAGAGGCTCTGGGGCCAACGTCCTGACTTTC.